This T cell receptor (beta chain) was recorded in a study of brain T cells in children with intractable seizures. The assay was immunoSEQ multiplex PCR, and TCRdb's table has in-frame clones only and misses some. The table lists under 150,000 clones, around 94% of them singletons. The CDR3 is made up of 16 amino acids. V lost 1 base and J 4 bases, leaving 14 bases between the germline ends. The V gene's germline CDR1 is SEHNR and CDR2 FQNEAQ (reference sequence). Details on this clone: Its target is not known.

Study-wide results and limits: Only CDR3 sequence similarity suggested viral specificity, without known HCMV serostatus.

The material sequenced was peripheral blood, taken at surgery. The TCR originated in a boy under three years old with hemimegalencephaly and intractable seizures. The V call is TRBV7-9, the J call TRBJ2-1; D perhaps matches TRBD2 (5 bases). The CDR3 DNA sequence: TGTGCCAGCAGCTTAGGTGGGCGGGCCGTTTACAATGAGCAGTTCTTC. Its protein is CASSLGGRAVYNEQFF. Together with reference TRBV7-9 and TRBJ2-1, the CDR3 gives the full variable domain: DTGVSQNPRHKITKRGQNVTFRCDPISEHNRLYWYRQTLGQGPEFLTYFQNEAQLEKSRLLSDRFSAERPKGSFSTLEIQRTEQGDSAMYLCASSLGGRAVYNEQFFGPGTRLTVL.